Here is one TCR beta chain with its context. Which antigen it targets is not known. One base away there is no much larger clone; base qualities are not given. TCRdb records Illumina HiSeq 2500 as the sequencer. Quantitative 5'-RACE with molecular barcodes was used to prepare TCR beta libraries. The study's own analysis went as follows. A new computational method, built on a probabilistic model of VDJ rearrangement, was used to identify disease-linked TCR variants. TCRdb reworked the public reads: Q25 trimming with fastp, MiXCR clone assembly, productive beta chains retained. CDR3 protein duplicates are merged, each entry listing the most common genes and DNA. It is TCRdb's table, rather than the study itself, that gives the V and J calls and clone size. The sample yields approximately 200,000 distinct CDR3 sequences; 10% to 15% were counted once. The top ten constitute 15% to 20% of the sample. At the junction V is shortened by 3 bases and J by 9 bases, with 19 bases in between. Based on the germline V gene, the CDR1 and CDR2 sequences are SGDLS and YYNGEE. Spanning cysteine to phenylalanine, the CDR3 consists of 15 amino acids. Only the CDR3 portion is preserved as DNA: 45 bases, with reading frame beginning at the first base.

This entry belongs to a study of CD8 T cells in ankylosing spondylitis (dated by TCRdb to 2016 to 2017). Some background on the complete study: The study profiled T cell receptor beta repertoires in healthy donors and ankylosing spondylitis patients to find disease-linked TCR variants. The full study cohort comprised 20 to 25 ankylosing spondylitis patients and 110 or so healthy donors. Samples of peripheral blood were taken, and for ankylosing spondylitis patients, synovial fluid was collected as well. Points the paper makes about the study in general: The disease-linked clones were reported to be significantly enriched in matched synovial fluid samples from ankylosing spondylitis patients. Some motif variants had previously been reported in the synovial fluid and blood of reactive arthritis patients, which suggests shared mechanisms of disease initiation. A CD8+ phenotype was shown by the disease-linked clones, which were found at relatively low frequencies in peripheral blood. Blood from ankylosing spondylitis patients appeared to be characterized by a TCR beta motif made up of about 8 highly homologous amino acid variants.

Input material: blood, either unsorted or a sorted T cell fraction (not recorded which). This receptor chain uses TRBV9 and TRBJ2-1, with the D gene call left open. This sequence was found in a male donor with ankylosing spondylitis or in good health (not recorded which). DNA sequence: TGTGCCAGCAGCGGTGCTGCTGGTGAGTTGGGTGAGCAGTTCTTC. This encodes CASSGAAGELGEQFF.